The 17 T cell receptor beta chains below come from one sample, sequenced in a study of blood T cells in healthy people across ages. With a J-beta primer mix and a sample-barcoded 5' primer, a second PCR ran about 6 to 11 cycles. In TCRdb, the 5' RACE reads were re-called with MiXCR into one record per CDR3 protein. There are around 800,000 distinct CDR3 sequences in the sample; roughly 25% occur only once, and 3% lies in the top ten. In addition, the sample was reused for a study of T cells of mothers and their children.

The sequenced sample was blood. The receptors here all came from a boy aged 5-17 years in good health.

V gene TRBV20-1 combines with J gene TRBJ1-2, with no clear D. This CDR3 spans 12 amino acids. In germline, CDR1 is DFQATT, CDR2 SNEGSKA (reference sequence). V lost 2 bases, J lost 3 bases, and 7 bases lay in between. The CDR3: CSARKEDYGYTF. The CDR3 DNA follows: TGCAGTGCTAGAAAGGAAGACTATGGCTACACCTTC.

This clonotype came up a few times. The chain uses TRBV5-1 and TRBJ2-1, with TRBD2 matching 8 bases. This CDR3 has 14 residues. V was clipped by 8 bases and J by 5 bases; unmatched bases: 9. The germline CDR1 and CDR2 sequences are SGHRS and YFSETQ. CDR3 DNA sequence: TGCGCCAGTGCTACTAGCGGCCAAAACAATGAGCAGTTCTTC. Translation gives CASATSGQNNEQFF.

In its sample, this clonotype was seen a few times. The CDR3 spells CASSPPSGQAEAFF. The CDR3 bases are TGTGCCAGCTCACCACCTTCCGGACAGGCTGAAGCTTTCTTT. The chain uses TRBV18 and TRBJ1-1, with 7 bases identical to TRBD1. Germline V gives CDR1 KGHSH, CDR2 LQKENI. This CDR3 has 14 residues. The junction had 4 bases not matched to a gene; V was cut back by 0 bases and J by 6 bases. Complete variable domain (other parts from reference TRBV18 and TRBJ1-1): NAGVMQNPRHLVRRRGQEARLRCSPMKGHSHVYWYRQLPEEGLKFMVYLQKENIIDESGMPKERFSAEFPKEGPSILRIQQVVRGDSAAYFCASSPPSGQAEAFFGQGTRLTVV.

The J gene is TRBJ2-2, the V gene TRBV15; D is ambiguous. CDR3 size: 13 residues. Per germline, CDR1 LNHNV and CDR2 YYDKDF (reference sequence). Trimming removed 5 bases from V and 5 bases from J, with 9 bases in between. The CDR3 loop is CATSGVVTGELFF. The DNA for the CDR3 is TGTGCCACCAGCGGGGTCGTGACCGGGGAGCTGTTTTTT. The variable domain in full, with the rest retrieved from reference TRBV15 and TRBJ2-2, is DAMVIQNPRYQVTQFGKPVTLSCSQTLNHNVMYWYQQKSSQAPKLLFHYYDKDFNNEADTPDNFQSRRPNTSFCFLDIRSPGLGDTAMYLCATSGVVTGELFFGEGSRLTVL.

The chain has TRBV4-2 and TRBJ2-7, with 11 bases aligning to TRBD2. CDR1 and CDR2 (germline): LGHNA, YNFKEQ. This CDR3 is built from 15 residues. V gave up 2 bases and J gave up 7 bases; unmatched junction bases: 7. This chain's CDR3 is CASSQRSGGAWEQYF. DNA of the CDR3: TGTGCCAGCAGCCAACGTAGCGGGGGGGCATGGGAGCAGTACTTC.

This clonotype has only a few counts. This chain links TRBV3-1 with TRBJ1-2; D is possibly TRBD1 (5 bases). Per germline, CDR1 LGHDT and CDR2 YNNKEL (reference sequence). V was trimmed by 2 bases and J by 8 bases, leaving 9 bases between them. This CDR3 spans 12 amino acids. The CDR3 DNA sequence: TGTGCCAGCAGCCAACAGGGAGCGGGCTACACCTTC. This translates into CASSQQGAGYTF.

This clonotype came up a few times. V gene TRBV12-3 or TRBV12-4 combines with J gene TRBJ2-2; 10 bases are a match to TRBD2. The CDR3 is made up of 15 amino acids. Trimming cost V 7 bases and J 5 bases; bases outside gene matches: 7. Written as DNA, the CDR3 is TGTGCCAGCACCCCTCTAGCGGGGGTAACCGGGGAGCTGTTTTTT. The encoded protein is CASTPLAGVTGELFF.

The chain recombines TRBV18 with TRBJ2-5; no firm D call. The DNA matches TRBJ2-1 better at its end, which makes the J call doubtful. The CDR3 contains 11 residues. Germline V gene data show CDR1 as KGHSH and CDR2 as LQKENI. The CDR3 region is CASSAYHEQFF. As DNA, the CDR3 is TGTGCCAGCTCCGCCTATCATGAGCAGTTCTTC.

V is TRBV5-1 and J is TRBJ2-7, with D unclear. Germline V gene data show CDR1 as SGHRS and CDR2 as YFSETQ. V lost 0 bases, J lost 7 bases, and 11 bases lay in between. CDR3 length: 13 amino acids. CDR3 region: CASSLAEVWEQYF. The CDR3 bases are TGCGCCAGCAGCTTGGCAGAGGTGTGGGAGCAGTACTTC.

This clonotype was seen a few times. For the CDR3, the DNA is TGCAGTGCTAGAGACACCGGGGAGTCCCAAGAGACCCAGTACTTC. It translates to CSARDTGESQETQYF. The chain couples TRBV20-1 to TRBJ2-5, with D perhaps matching TRBD2 (5 bases). CDR3 length: 15 residues. The ends were cut back, 0 bases at V and 1 base at J, with 12 bases in the middle. Germline V CDR1 and CDR2: DFQATT, SNEGSKA (reference sequence).

The CDR3 reads CASSLTNYNEQFF. The CDR3 DNA reads as TGTGCCAGCAGCTTGACGAACTACAATGAGCAGTTCTTC. This chain connects TRBV7-9 to TRBJ2-1, with no clear D. V was cut by 3 bases and J by 3 bases, with 6 bases left in between. The CDR3 is 13 amino acids. The germline CDR1 and CDR2 sequences are SEHNR and FQNEAQ (reference sequence).

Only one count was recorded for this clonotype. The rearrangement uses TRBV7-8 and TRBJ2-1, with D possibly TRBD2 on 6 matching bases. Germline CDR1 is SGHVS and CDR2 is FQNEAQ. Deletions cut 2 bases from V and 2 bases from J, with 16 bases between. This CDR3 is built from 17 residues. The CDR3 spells CASSLSAFAGTYNEQFF. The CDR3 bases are TGTGCCAGCAGCTTATCCGCCTTCGCGGGGACCTACAATGAGCAGTTCTTC.

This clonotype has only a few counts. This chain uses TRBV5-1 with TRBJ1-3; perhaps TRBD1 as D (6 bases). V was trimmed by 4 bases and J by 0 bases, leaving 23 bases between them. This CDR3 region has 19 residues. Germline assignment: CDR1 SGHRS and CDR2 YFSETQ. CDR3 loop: CASSPGTTQGFVSGNTIYF. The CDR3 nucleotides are TGCGCCAGCAGCCCCGGGACAACTCAAGGGTTCGTCTCTGGAAACACCATATATTTT.

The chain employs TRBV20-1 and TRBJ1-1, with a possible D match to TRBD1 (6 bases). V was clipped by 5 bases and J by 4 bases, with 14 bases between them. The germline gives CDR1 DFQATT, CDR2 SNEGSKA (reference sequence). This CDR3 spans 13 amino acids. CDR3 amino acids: CSAPTGISTEAFF. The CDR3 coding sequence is TGCAGTGCTCCCACAGGGATCAGCACTGAAGCTTTCTTT.

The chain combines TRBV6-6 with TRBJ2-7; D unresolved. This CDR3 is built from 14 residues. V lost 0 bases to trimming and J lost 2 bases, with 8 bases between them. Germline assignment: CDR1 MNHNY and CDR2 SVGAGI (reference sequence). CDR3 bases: TGTGCCAGCAGTTACTCAAGGGTAACCTACGAGCAGTACTTC. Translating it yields CASSYSRVTYEQYF.

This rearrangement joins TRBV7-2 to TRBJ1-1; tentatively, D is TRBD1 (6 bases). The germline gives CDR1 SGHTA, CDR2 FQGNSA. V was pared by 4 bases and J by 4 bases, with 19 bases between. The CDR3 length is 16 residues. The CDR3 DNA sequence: TGTGCCAGCAGCTCTACTTTCAGGGGACTGGGCACTGAAGCTTTCTTT. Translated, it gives CASSSTFRGLGTEAFF.

For the CDR3, the DNA is TGTGCCAGCAGCACGATAGCGGTAGGGAACACCGGGGAGCTGTTTTTT. Encoded protein: CASSTIAVGNTGELFF. The genes are TRBV11-1 and TRBJ2-2, with D perhaps matching TRBD2 (6 bases). CDR3 size: 16 residues. V dropped 5 bases and J dropped 1 base, with 14 bases sitting between them. Germline CDR1 SGHAT, CDR2 FQDESV (reference sequence).